Following are 7 T cell receptor beta chains from one sample sequenced in a study of CD8+CD57+ T cells in acquired aplastic anemia. The template used for profiling TCR beta VDJ and CDR3 was genomic DNA. MiXCR, applied by TCRdb to the reads, yields one record per CDR3 protein. The sample lists 200,000 to 250,000 distinct CDR3 sequences; over 40% were seen once. All sequencing subjects had displayed CD8+CD57+ cell expansion on flow cytometry. The sample was sorted CD4+, CD8+, or CD8+CD57+ T cells (not recorded which) from PBMCs. Every receptor here comes from a human donor with aplastic anemia.

A remark on this clonotype: A much larger clone is a single base away; this may be a read error. Here the CDR3 omits its conserved ending phenylalanine or tryptophan, so a read error is the likely source. The chain links TRBV5-1 to TRBJ1-4, with a weak D call TRBD1 (5 bases). The germline V gene encodes CDR1 SGHRS and CDR2 YFSETQ. CDR3 length: 14 amino acids. Trimming stripped 4 bases from V and 6 bases from J, with 13 bases between. CDR3 region: CASSPRGDHEKLFV. The CDR3 nucleotides read TGCGCCAGCAGCCCCCGGGGGGATCATGAAAAACTGTTTGTT.

CDR3 protein: CAISGTGGGNTIYF. The CDR3 DNA reads TGTGCCATCAGCGGGACAGGCGGAGGAAACACCATATATTTT. This chain uses TRBV10-3 with TRBJ1-3; 8 bases align to TRBD1. The CDR3 totals 14 residues. Per germline, CDR1 ENHRY and CDR2 SYGVKD. V trimming: 6 bases; J trimming: 4 bases; junction bases outside the gene matches: 5.

V usage is TRBV29-1 and J usage is TRBJ1-1, with D unresolved. This CDR3 is built from 14 residues. The V gene's germline CDR1 is SQVTM and CDR2 ANQGSEA. Deletions cut 4 bases from V and 1 base from J, with 13 bases between. The CDR3 spells CSVVTSGGNTEAFF. CDR3 nucleotides: TGCAGCGTTGTGACCAGTGGAGGGAACACTGAAGCTTTCTTT.

This clonotype was seen ten or more times. This sequence joins TRBV28 and TRBJ2-1, with D uncertain. Germline V gene data show CDR1 as MDHEN and CDR2 as SYDVKM. V was trimmed by 5 bases and J by 6 bases, leaving 8 bases between them. The CDR3 is 12 residues long. The CDR3 loop is CASSPPSNEQFF. CDR3 nucleotides: TGTGCCAGCAGTCCTCCCTCCAATGAGCAGTTCTTC.

At least ten counts were recorded for this clonotype. The CDR3 region is CASRPRQGIETQYF. The CDR3 region has the DNA TGTGCCAGTAGGCCTAGACAGGGGATAGAGACCCAGTACTTC. The chain is built from TRBV19 and TRBJ2-5; 8 positions match TRBD1. The germline CDR1 and CDR2 sequences are LNHDA and SQIVND (reference sequence). Losses at the gene ends were 6 bases for V and 4 bases for J; bases not matched to a gene: 7. The length of the CDR3 is 14 residues.

For this clonotype: A much larger clonotype is one base distant, so this may be a read error. Without the conserved terminal phenylalanine or tryptophan, this CDR3 likely stems from a read error. V and J are TRBV6-1 and TRBJ1-1, with a weak D call TRBD1 (5 bases). The CDR3 covers 15 residues. V was clipped by 3 bases and J by 4 bases, with 15 bases between them. Germline CDR1 and CDR2: MNHNS and SASEGT. CDR3 protein: CASSDPRGEGTEAFS. The CDR3 DNA reads TGTGCCAGCAGTGATCCCCGGGGGGAAGGCACTGAAGCTTTCTCT.

This clonotype showed up many times. Its ends do not fully match the called genes, so a read error is possible. This CDR3 is CASSLAGGSTGELFF. Here the CDR3 DNA reads TGCGCCAGCAGCTTAGCGGGGGGATCGACCGGGGAGCTGTTTTTT. V is TRBV12-3 or TRBV12-4 and J is TRBJ2-2, with 10 positions matching TRBD2. This CDR3 comprises 15 residues.